Listed below are T cell receptor beta chains from one sample, sequenced in a study of T cells after yellow fever vaccination. TCRdb processed the 5' RACE reads anew with MiXCR; each CDR3 protein has one entry. This table holds about 340,000 distinct CDR3 sequences, approximately 4% found once. Sequences were derived from PBMCs, sampled 5 days after the yellow fever booster vaccination. Source of these receptors: a man younger than 35 who received the YFV17D yellow fever vaccine. The CDR3 runs from the conserved cysteine through the conserved F or W. A D gene is named only where the DNA matches it firmly. Clone size is stated in some rows and not others, as once, few, many or a class when expanded.

v_gene: TRBV9; d_gene: -; j_gene: TRBJ2-3; abundance: many; CDR3nt: TGTGCCAGCAGCGTAGGGGCCCCAGATACGCAGTATTTT; CDR3aa: CASSVGAPDTQYF
v_gene: TRBV18; d_gene: TRBD1; j_gene: TRBJ2-7; abundance: many; CDR3nt: TGTGCCAGCTCGCCGGGACAGTCGAACTCCTACGAGCAGTACTTC; CDR3aa: CASSPGQSNSYEQYF
v_gene: TRBV11-2; d_gene: -; j_gene: TRBJ2-7; abundance: few; CDR3nt: TGTGCCAGCATTAAAGGGGGGGGATCCTACGAGCAGTACTTC; CDR3aa: CASIKGGGSYEQYF
v_gene: TRBV7-2; d_gene: TRBD1; j_gene: TRBJ2-3; abundance: many; CDR3nt: TGTGCCAGCAGCAGCGACAGGGTTGGAGATACGCAGTATTTT; CDR3aa: CASSSDRVGDTQYF
v_gene: TRBV6-4; d_gene: -; j_gene: TRBJ1-5; abundance: many; CDR3nt: TGTGCCATCGTGGGGGCTAGCGATCAGCCCCAGCATTTT; CDR3aa: CAIVGASDQPQHF
v_gene: TRBV7-2; d_gene: -; j_gene: TRBJ2-3; abundance: -; CDR3nt: TGTGCCAGCAGCTTAATGGCAGATACGCAGTATTTT; CDR3aa: CASSLMADTQYF
v_gene: TRBV28; d_gene: -; j_gene: TRBJ1-3; abundance: many; CDR3nt: TGTGCCAGCAGGTCCTATCCGGGCGGCTCTGGAAACACCATATATTTT; CDR3aa: CASRSYPGGSGNTIYF
v_gene: TRBV6-5; d_gene: -; j_gene: TRBJ2-3; abundance: few; CDR3nt: TGTGCCAGCAGTTACTCGATTGTCCGCGATACGCAGTATTTT; CDR3aa: CASSYSIVRDTQYF
v_gene: TRBV5-1; d_gene: TRBD1; j_gene: TRBJ2-2; abundance: -; CDR3nt: TGCGCCAGCAGCTCGGGACAGGGCCTCGCCGGGGAGCTGTTTTTT; CDR3aa: CASSSGQGLAGELFF
v_gene: TRBV2; d_gene: -; j_gene: TRBJ2-3; abundance: many; CDR3nt: TGTGCCAGCAGTGAAGAGGGCGGGGGCCTAGCTACGCAGTATTTT; CDR3aa: CASSEEGGGLATQYF
v_gene: TRBV24-1; d_gene: -; j_gene: TRBJ2-6; abundance: many; CDR3nt: TGTGCCACCAGTGATTTGGGGGACGGGGGCGCCCCCTCTGGGGCCAACGTCCTGACTTTC; CDR3aa: CATSDLGDGGAPSGANVLTF
v_gene: TRBV11-3; d_gene: -; j_gene: TRBJ1-6; abundance: -; CDR3nt: TGTGCCAGCAGCTTAGTTTTCCATGGGGAGGAGACCTTGAGCTCCTATAATTCACCCCTCCACTTT; CDR3aa: CASSLVFHGEETLSSYNSPLHF
v_gene: TRBV5-1; d_gene: -; j_gene: TRBJ1-4; abundance: many; CDR3nt: TGCGCCAGCAGCGATCGCGGTGCAACTAATGAAAAACTGTTTTTT; CDR3aa: CASSDRGATNEKLFF
v_gene: TRBV12-3/TRBV12-4; d_gene: -; j_gene: TRBJ2-7; abundance: few; CDR3nt: TGTGCCAGCAGTTTATTTCAGGGTGGAACCTACGAGCAGTACTTC; CDR3aa: CASSLFQGGTYEQYF
v_gene: TRBV9; d_gene: -; j_gene: TRBJ1-6; abundance: -; CDR3nt: TGTGCCAGCAGCGTAGAGGCGAACAACCATAATTCACCCCTCCACTTT; CDR3aa: CASSVEANNHNSPLHF
v_gene: TRBV4-3; d_gene: -; j_gene: TRBJ2-3; abundance: many; CDR3nt: TGCGCCAGCAGCCAAGGGGGAGGGGGCGACGGTACGCAGTATTTT; CDR3aa: CASSQGGGGDGTQYF
v_gene: TRBV6-1; d_gene: -; j_gene: TRBJ1-5; abundance: -; CDR3nt: TGTGCCAGCCGGGGGCGGGGGGCGAGGAGTCAGCCCCAGCATTTT; CDR3aa: CASRGRGARSQPQHF
v_gene: TRBV4-3; d_gene: -; j_gene: TRBJ2-1; abundance: -; CDR3nt: TGCGCCAGCAGCCAAGTTCTGTCAAATGAGCAGTTCTTC; CDR3aa: CASSQVLSNEQFF
v_gene: TRBV7-8; d_gene: -; j_gene: TRBJ2-3; abundance: -; CDR3nt: TGTGCCAGCGGAAAGACAGGGAGGGCAGATACGCAGTATTTT; CDR3aa: CASGKTGRADTQYF
v_gene: TRBV6-6; d_gene: -; j_gene: TRBJ2-6; abundance: -; CDR3nt: TGTGCCAGCAGCTATGTCCCGGACATCTCTGGGGCCAACGTCCTGACTTTC; CDR3aa: CASSYVPDISGANVLTF
v_gene: TRBV7-3; d_gene: -; j_gene: TRBJ1-1; abundance: many; CDR3nt: TGTGCCAGCAGCTTCACACGGGATACTGAAGCTTTCTTT; CDR3aa: CASSFTRDTEAFF
v_gene: TRBV7-6; d_gene: -; j_gene: TRBJ2-5; abundance: few; CDR3nt: TGTGCCAGCAGCCAAATGGTTGAGACCCAGTACTTC; CDR3aa: CASSQMVETQYF
v_gene: TRBV7-2; d_gene: TRBD2; j_gene: TRBJ2-3; abundance: many; CDR3nt: TGTGCCAGCAGCCCCCTGAGCGGGGGGTCAGATACGCAGTATTTT; CDR3aa: CASSPLSGGSDTQYF
v_gene: TRBV24-1; d_gene: -; j_gene: TRBJ1-5; abundance: few; CDR3nt: TGTGCCACCAGTGATATGAATCAGCCCCAGCATTTT; CDR3aa: CATSDMNQPQHF
v_gene: TRBV4-3; d_gene: -; j_gene: TRBJ2-1; abundance: -; CDR3nt: TGCGCCAGCAGCCAAGAGGGGGACACCCAAAATGAGCAGTTCTTC; CDR3aa: CASSQEGDTQNEQFF
v_gene: TRBV5-1; d_gene: TRBD2; j_gene: TRBJ2-3; abundance: -; CDR3nt: TGCGCCAGCAGCTTCCTAGCGGCCAGAACAGATACGCAGTATTTT; CDR3aa: CASSFLAARTDTQYF
v_gene: TRBV20-1; d_gene: -; j_gene: TRBJ2-3; abundance: -; CDR3nt: TGCAGTGCTAGTCGGCTACCCTCCACAGATACGCAGTATTTT; CDR3aa: CSASRLPSTDTQYF
v_gene: TRBV5-1; d_gene: TRBD1; j_gene: TRBJ2-2; abundance: -; CDR3nt: TGCGCCAGCAGCTTCCGACAGGGGGCTATCGGGGAGCTGTTTTTT; CDR3aa: CASSFRQGAIGELFF